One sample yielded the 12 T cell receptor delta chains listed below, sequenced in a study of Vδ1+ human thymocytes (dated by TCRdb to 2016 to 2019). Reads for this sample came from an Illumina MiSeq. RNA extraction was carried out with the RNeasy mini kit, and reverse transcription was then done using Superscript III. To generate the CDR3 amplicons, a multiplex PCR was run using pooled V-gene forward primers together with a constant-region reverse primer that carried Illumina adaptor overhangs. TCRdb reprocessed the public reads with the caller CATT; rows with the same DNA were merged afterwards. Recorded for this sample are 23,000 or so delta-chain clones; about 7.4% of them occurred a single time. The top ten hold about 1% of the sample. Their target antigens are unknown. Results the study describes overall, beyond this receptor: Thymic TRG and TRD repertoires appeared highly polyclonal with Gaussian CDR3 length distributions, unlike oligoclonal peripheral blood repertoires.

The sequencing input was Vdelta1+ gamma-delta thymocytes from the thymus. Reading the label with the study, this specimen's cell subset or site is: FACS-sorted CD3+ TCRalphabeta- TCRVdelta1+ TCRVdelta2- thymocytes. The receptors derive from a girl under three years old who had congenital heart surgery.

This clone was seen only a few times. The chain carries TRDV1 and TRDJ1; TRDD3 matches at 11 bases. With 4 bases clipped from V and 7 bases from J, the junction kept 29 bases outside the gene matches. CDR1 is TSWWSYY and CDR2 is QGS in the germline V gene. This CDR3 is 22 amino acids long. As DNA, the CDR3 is TGTGCTCTTGGGGCCTGTAATACAATCGGAGACTGGGGGATAAAGGAAGATACTAAACTCATCTTT. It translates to CALGACNTIGDWGIKEDTKLIF.

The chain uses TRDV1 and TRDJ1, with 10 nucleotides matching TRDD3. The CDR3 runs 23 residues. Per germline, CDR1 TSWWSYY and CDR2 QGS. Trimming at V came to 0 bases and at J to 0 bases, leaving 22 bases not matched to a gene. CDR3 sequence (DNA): TGTGCTCTTGGGGAACTAGGGCTACCCTTCTACTGGGGGATCCCGGCGTACACCGATAAACTCATCTTT. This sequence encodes CALGELGLPFYWGIPAYTDKLIF.

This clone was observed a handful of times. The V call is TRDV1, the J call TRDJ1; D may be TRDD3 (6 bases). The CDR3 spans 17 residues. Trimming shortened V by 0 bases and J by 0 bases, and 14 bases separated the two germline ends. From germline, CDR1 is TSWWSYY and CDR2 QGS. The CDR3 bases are TGTGCTCTTGGGGAACTAGTAGATACGCCCAACACCGATAAACTCATCTTT. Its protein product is CALGELVDTPNTDKLIF.

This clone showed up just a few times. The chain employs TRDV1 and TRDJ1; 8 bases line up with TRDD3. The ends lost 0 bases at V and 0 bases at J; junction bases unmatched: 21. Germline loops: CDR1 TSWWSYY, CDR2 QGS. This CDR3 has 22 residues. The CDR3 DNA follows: TGTGCTCTTGGGGAACTAATACTGGGGGTTCCGGAGAATATCCCAGACACCGATAAACTCATCTTT. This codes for CALGELILGVPENIPDTDKLIF.

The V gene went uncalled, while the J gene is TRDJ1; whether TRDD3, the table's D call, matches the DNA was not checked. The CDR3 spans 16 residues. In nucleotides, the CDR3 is TGTGCTCTTGGGGAATGTACTGGGGGACACACCGACAAACTCATCTTT. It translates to CALGECTGGHTDKLIF.

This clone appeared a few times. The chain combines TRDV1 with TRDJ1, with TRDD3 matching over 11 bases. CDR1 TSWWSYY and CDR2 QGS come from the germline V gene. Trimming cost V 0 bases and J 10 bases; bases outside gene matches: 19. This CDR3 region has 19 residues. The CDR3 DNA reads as TGTGCTCTTGGGGAACTAAGGCCTGGACTGGGGGATATAATACCGGGACTCATCTTT. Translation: CALGELRPGLGDIIPGLIF.

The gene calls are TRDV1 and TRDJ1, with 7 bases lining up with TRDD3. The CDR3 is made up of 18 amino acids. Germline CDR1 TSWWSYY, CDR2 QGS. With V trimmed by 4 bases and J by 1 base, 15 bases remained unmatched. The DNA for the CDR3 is TGTGCTCTTGGGGCTTTTCCGCCTATACTGGGGATCACCGATAAACTCATCTTT. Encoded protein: CALGAFPPILGITDKLIF.

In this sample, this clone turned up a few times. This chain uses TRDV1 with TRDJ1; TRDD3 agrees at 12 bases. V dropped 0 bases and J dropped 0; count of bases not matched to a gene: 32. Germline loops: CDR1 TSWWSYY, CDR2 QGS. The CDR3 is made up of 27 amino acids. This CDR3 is CALGELVEFVGLRAGGYAWGYTDKLIF. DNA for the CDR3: TGTGCTCTTGGGGAACTAGTGGAATTCGTCGGGCTGCGGGCTGGGGGATACGCGTGGGGATACACCGATAAACTCATCTTT.

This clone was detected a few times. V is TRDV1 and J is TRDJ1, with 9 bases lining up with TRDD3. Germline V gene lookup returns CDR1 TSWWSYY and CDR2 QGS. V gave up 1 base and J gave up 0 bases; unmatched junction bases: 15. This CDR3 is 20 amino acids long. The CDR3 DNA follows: TGTGCTCTTGGGGAACCAGGTCCTCTGGGGGATTTCCCGTACACCGATAAACTCATCTTT. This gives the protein CALGEPGPLGDFPYTDKLIF.

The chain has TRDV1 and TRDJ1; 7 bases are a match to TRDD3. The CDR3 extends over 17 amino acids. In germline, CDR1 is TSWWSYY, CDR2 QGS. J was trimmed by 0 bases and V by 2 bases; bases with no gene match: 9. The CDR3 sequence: CALGEGLGADYTDKLIF. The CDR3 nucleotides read TGTGCTCTTGGGGAAGGGCTGGGGGCCGACTACACCGATAAACTCATCTTT.

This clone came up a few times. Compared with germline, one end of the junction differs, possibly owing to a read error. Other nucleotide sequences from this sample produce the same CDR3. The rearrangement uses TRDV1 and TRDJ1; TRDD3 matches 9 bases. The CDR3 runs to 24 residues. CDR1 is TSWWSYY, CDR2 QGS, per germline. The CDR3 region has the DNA TGTGCTCTGGGGGAACGTTTACGGCAAATTGTCCGGTACTGGGGGAGGACGTACACCGATAAACTCATCTTT. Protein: CALGERLRQIVRYWGRTYTDKLIF.

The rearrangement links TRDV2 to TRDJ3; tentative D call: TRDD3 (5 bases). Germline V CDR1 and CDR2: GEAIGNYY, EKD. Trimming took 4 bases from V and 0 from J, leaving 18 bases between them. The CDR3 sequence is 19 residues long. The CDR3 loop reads CACEPPRPGSSWDTRQMFF. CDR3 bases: TGTGCCTGTGAGCCCCCTCGGCCGGGGAGCTCCTGGGACACCCGACAGATGTTTTTC.